This T cell receptor beta chain was captured in a study of cytomegalovirus exposure and HLA in healthy donors. The overall study: Ancestry clustering placed 70% to 85% of roughly 410 genotyped donors in the Caucasian-associated cluster. Study observations and caveats: As was reported, the HLA-A and HLA-B alleles of most subjects were accurately predicted from TCR beta sequences.

The germline V gene encodes CDR1 MNHEY and CDR2 SVGAGI. The CDR3 is made up of 12 amino acids. PCR involved 60 Vbeta and 13 Jbeta primers. Only in-frame clones appear in the TCRdb table, and some are missing; sequencing was by immunoSEQ multiplex PCR. The table includes about 120,000 clones, less than 10% detected once. This clone has just a few counts. Antigen unknown. The junction departs from the called germline gene at one end, perhaps through a read error. This chain uses TRBV6-5 with TRBJ2-2, with no clear D. Sequencing was carried out using PBMCs. This TCR was sampled from a woman in her forties in good health and CMV-seropositive. The CDR3 reads CATSVGPGELFF. As DNA, the CDR3 is TGTGCCACCAGTGTCGGTCCCGGGGAGCTGTTTTTT.